The clone carrying this T cell receptor (beta chain) has just a few counts. Antigen specificity is unknown. The data were obtained in a study of response to subunit inactivated influenza vaccine. Study results and limitations: Few additional T cells are recruited per seasonal influenza vaccination, authors suggested.

TCRdb used MiXCR to reprocess the RT-PCR reads, holding one entry per CDR3 protein. The sample contains hundreds of thousands of distinct CDR3 sequences, approximately 15% of which appear only once. The sample in question was PBMCs from blood, obtained approximately 15 days before vaccination. The clonotype originates from a man in his forties or fifties who received an inactivated influenza vaccine.

The CDR3 reads CASMRTQKLFF. The CDR3, as DNA: TGTGCCAGCATGAGGACACAAAAACTGTTTTTT. The chain is built from TRBV2 and TRBJ1-4; the D gene is possibly TRBD1 (5 bases). Germline V gene lookup returns CDR1 SNHLY and CDR2 FYNNEI. Trimming pared 7 bases from V and 9 bases from J, leaving 9 bases between. CDR3 length: 11 amino acids.